This TCR beta chain was identified in a study of early T cells in non-severe SARS-CoV-2 infection. TCRdb reprocessed the 5' RACE reads with MiXCR, giving one entry per CDR3 protein. The sample holds 50,000 to 65,000 distinct CDR3 sequences, over 8% seen once. This CDR3 contains 16 residues. Trimming took off 0 bases at V and 4 bases at J, with 13 bases between the two ends. Germline CDR1 and CDR2: MGHRA and YSYEKL. The genes are TRBV4-1 and TRBJ2-1; perhaps TRBD2 as D (6 bases). This receptor was identified in an adult who was a healthcare worker with PCR-confirmed SARS-CoV-2 infection or an uninfected control (not recorded which). The source material was whole blood. In DNA form, the CDR3 reads TGCGCCAGCAGCCAAGATCGGCTAGCGCCTTACAATGAGCAGTTCTTC. The encoded protein is CASSQDRLAPYNEQFF.